This section outlines one TCR beta chain sequence together with its context. The data stem from a study of blood T cell repertoires in COVID-19. Whole-study context: From T cells, B-cell-depleted T cells, or PBMCs came the material, which was cDNA or gDNA.

The data were produced by immunoSEQ multiplex PCR, yet TCRdb's version contains in-frame clones alone and is incomplete. The sample records 140,000 to 150,000 clones, approximately 78% being singletons. Adults between about 18 and 89 years of age took part from 20 to 25 US areas. The junction had 15 bases not matched to a gene; V was cut back by 6 bases and J by 5 bases. This CDR3 spans 18 amino acids. In germline, CDR1 is MDHEN, CDR2 SYDVKM. Sequencing was carried out using PBMCs or T cells enriched from blood (not recorded which). The rearrangement links TRBV28 to TRBJ2-2; 10 bases align to TRBD1. The sequence came from a woman aged 45-65 years who had recovered from COVID-19. CDR3 DNA: TGTGCCAGCAGGCCTTATCTCGGGACAGGGGAAGGTACCGGGGAGCTGTTTTTT. As protein: CASRPYLGTGEGTGELFF.